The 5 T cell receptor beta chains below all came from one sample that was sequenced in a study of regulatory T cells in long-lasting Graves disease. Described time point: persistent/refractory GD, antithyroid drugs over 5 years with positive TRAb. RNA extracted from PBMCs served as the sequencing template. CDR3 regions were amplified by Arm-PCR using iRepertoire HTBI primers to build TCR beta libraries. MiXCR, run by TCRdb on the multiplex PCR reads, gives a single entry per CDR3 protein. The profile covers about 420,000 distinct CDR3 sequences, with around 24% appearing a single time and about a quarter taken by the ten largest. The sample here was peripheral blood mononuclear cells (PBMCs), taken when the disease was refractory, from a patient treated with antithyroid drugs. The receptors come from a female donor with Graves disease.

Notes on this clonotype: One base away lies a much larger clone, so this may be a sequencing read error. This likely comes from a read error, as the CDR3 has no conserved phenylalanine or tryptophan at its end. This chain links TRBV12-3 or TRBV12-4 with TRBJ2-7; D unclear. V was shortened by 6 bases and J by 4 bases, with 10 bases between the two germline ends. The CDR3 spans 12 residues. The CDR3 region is CASRTQNYEQYS. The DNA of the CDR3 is TGTGCCAGCAGGACACAAAATTACGAGCAGTACTCC.

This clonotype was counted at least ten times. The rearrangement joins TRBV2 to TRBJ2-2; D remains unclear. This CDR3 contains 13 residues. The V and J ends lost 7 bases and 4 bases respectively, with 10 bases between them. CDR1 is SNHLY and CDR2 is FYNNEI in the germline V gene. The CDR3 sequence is CASMLETTGELFF. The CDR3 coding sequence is TGTGCCAGCATGCTGGAGACCACCGGGGAGCTGTTTTTT.

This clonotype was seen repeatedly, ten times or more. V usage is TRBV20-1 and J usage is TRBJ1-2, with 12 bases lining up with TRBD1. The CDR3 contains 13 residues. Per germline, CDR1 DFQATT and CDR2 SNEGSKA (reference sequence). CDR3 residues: CSGTGQGARGYTF. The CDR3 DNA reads TGCAGCGGTACGGGACAGGGGGCGCGGGGCTACACCTTC.

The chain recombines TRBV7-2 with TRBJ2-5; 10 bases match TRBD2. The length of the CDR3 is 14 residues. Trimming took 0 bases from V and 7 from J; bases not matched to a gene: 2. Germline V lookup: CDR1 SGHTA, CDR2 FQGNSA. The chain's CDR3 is CASSLAGTSATQYF. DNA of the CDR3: TGTGCCAGCAGCTTAGCGGGGACTAGCGCGACCCAGTACTTC.

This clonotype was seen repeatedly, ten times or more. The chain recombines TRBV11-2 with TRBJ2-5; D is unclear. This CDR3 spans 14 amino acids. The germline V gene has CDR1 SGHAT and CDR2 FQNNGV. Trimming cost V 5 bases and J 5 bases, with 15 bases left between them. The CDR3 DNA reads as TGTGCCAGCAGCCCTCAGCCATCCAGGGAGACCCAGTACTTC. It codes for CASSPQPSRETQYF.